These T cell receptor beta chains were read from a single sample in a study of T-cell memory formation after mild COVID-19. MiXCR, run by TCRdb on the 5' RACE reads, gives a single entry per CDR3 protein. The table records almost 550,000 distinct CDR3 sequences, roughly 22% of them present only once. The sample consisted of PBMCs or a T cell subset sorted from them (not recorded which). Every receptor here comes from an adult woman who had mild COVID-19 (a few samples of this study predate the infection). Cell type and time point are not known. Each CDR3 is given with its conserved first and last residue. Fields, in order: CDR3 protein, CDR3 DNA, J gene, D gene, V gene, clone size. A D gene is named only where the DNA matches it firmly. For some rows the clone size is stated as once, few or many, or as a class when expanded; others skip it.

cdr3_aa: CSATPDSGGNTIYF; cdr3_nt: TGCAGTGCTACCCCTGACTCTGGTGGAAACACCATATATTTT; j_call: TRBJ1-3; d_call: -; v_call: TRBV20-1; clone_size: -
cdr3_aa: CASSSSGTGSNQPQHF; cdr3_nt: TGTGCCAGCAGCTCCTCGGGCACAGGGAGCAATCAGCCCCAGCATTTT; j_call: TRBJ1-5; d_call: -; v_call: TRBV7-8; clone_size: few
cdr3_aa: CASSQDLAGGTYEQYF; cdr3_nt: TGCGCCAGCAGCCAGGATCTAGCGGGGGGAACCTACGAGCAGTACTTC; j_call: TRBJ2-7; d_call: TRBD2; v_call: TRBV4-3; clone_size: -
cdr3_aa: CSARDRVHGELFF; cdr3_nt: TGCAGTGCTAGGGACAGGGTCCACGGGGAGCTGTTTTTT; j_call: TRBJ2-2; d_call: TRBD1; v_call: TRBV20-1; clone_size: -
cdr3_aa: CASRPGGPTLYYEQYF; cdr3_nt: TGTGCCAGCAGACCCGGGGGACCCACGCTGTATTACGAGCAGTACTTC; j_call: TRBJ2-7; d_call: -; v_call: TRBV6-2/TRBV6-3; clone_size: -
cdr3_aa: CASSLVVGGTEAFF; cdr3_nt: TGTGCCAGCAGTTTAGTCGTGGGAGGCACTGAAGCTTTCTTT; j_call: TRBJ1-1; d_call: -; v_call: TRBV12-3/TRBV12-4; clone_size: many
cdr3_aa: CASSPEREETQYF; cdr3_nt: TGTGCCAGCAGCCCTGAGCGGGAAGAGACCCAGTACTTC; j_call: TRBJ2-5; d_call: -; v_call: TRBV6-5; clone_size: -
cdr3_aa: CASSRQGTWDEQFF; cdr3_nt: TGTGCCAGCAGCCGACAGGGGACATGGGATGAGCAGTTCTTC; j_call: TRBJ2-1; d_call: TRBD1; v_call: TRBV7-9; clone_size: -
cdr3_aa: CATSDWARVRTAGELFF; cdr3_nt: TGTGCCACCAGTGATTGGGCACGAGTCAGGACAGCCGGGGAGCTGTTTTTT; j_call: TRBJ2-2; d_call: -; v_call: TRBV24-1; clone_size: few
cdr3_aa: CASSQHSGANVLTF; cdr3_nt: TGTGCCAGCAGCCAGCATTCTGGGGCCAACGTCCTGACTTTC; j_call: TRBJ2-6; d_call: -; v_call: TRBV12-3/TRBV12-4; clone_size: few
cdr3_aa: CASSQTPGLGYEQYF; cdr3_nt: TGTGCCAGCAGCCAAACTCCGGGACTCGGCTACGAGCAGTACTTC; j_call: TRBJ2-7; d_call: -; v_call: TRBV7-2; clone_size: -
cdr3_aa: CASSHIGGLNTEAFF; cdr3_nt: TGTGCCAGCAGCCACATTGGGGGGCTGAACACTGAAGCTTTCTTT; j_call: TRBJ1-1; d_call: -; v_call: TRBV5-4; clone_size: -
cdr3_aa: CASSWGAGTSSYEQYF; cdr3_nt: TGTGCCAGCAGTTGGGGAGCAGGGACTAGCTCCTACGAGCAGTACTTC; j_call: TRBJ2-7; d_call: TRBD2; v_call: TRBV12-3/TRBV12-4; clone_size: few
cdr3_aa: CASSLGSAWNTEAFF; cdr3_nt: TGTGCCAGCAGCTTAGGGTCAGCCTGGAACACTGAAGCTTTCTTT; j_call: TRBJ1-1; d_call: -; v_call: TRBV7-9; clone_size: -
cdr3_aa: CASTYRGVWETQYF; cdr3_nt: TGTGCCAGCACCTACAGGGGTGTGTGGGAGACCCAGTACTTC; j_call: TRBJ2-5; d_call: TRBD1; v_call: TRBV5-6; clone_size: few
cdr3_aa: CASSFQGRLGNTEAFF; cdr3_nt: TGTGCCAGCAGCTTTCAGGGGAGGCTTGGGAACACTGAAGCTTTCTTT; j_call: TRBJ1-1; d_call: -; v_call: TRBV7-2; clone_size: few
cdr3_aa: CASSRLSHPSTGNTIYF; cdr3_nt: TGTGCCAGCAGCCGATTGTCGCACCCATCCACTGGAAACACCATATATTTT; j_call: TRBJ1-3; d_call: -; v_call: TRBV3-1; clone_size: -
cdr3_aa: CSAREIIGLAGSTGYNEQFF; cdr3_nt: TGCAGTGCTAGAGAAATTATCGGACTAGCGGGGTCTACGGGATACAATGAGCAGTTCTTC; j_call: TRBJ2-1; d_call: TRBD2; v_call: TRBV20-1; clone_size: -
cdr3_aa: CASTALGRNTEAFF; cdr3_nt: TGTGCCAGCACCGCCTTAGGACGGAACACTGAAGCTTTCTTT; j_call: TRBJ1-1; d_call: -; v_call: TRBV27; clone_size: once
cdr3_aa: CASIPDRGTDTQYF; cdr3_nt: TGTGCCAGCATCCCTGACAGGGGCACAGATACGCAGTATTTT; j_call: TRBJ2-3; d_call: TRBD1; v_call: TRBV27; clone_size: few
cdr3_aa: CATSDPGGSANTGELFF; cdr3_nt: TGTGCCACCAGTGACCCGGGGGGGAGCGCGAACACCGGGGAGCTGTTTTTT; j_call: TRBJ2-2; d_call: TRBD2; v_call: TRBV24-1; clone_size: few
cdr3_aa: CASSPRHYNEQFF; cdr3_nt: TGCGCCAGCAGCCCCCGCCACTACAATGAGCAGTTCTTC; j_call: TRBJ2-1; d_call: -; v_call: TRBV4-1; clone_size: few
cdr3_aa: CASNDRETDTQYF; cdr3_nt: TGTGCCAGCAACGACAGGGAGACAGATACGCAGTATTTT; j_call: TRBJ2-3; d_call: TRBD1; v_call: TRBV6-5; clone_size: once
cdr3_aa: CATSDLQEGTEAFF; cdr3_nt: TGTGCCACCAGTGATTTGCAGGAGGGCACTGAAGCTTTCTTT; j_call: TRBJ1-1; d_call: -; v_call: TRBV24-1; clone_size: -
cdr3_aa: CASSGLAGRDNEQFF; cdr3_nt: TGTGCCAGCAGCGGACTAGCGGGGCGAGACAATGAGCAGTTCTTC; j_call: TRBJ2-1; d_call: TRBD2; v_call: TRBV2; clone_size: few